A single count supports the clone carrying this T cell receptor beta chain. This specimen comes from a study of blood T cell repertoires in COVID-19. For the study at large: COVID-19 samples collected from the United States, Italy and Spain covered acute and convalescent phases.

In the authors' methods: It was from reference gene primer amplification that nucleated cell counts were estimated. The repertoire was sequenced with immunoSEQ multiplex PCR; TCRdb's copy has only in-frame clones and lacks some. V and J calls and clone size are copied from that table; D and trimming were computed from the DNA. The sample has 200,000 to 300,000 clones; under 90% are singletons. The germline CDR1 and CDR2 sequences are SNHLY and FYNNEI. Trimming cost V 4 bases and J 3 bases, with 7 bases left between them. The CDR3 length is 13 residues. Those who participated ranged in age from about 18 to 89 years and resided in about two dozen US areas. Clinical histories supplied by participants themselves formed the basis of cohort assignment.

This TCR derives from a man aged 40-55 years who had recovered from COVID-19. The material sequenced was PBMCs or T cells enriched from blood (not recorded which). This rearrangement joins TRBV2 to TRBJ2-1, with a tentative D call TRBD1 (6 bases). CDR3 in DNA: TGTGCCAGCAGTGGGACAGTCTACAATGAGCAGTTCTTC. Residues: CASSGTVYNEQFF.